This entry features one T cell receptor (beta chain) sequence. Which antigen it targets is not known. Base qualities were left out, and no much larger clone turns up one base away. Inclusive of the bounding cysteine and phenylalanine, the CDR3 is 16 residues long. Only the CDR3 portion is preserved as DNA: 48 bases, with reading frame beginning at the first base. V is pared back by 1 base and J by 2 bases, with 12 bases lying between the germline termini. CDR1 and CDR2 were assigned from the germline V gene as MDHEN and SYDVKM. Naive T cells were sorted as CD45RA+ and memory T cells as CD45RO+ CD4+ or CD8+ cells by FACS. T cells for TCR sequencing came from a couple of healthy control subjects. Sorted T cell subsets that were not stimulated were used as baseline controls for the mixed lymphocyte reactions. Genomic DNA was extracted with the Qiagen DNeasy Blood & Tissue Kit. This record comes from a study of regulatory dendritic cells for organ transplantation (dated by TCRdb to about 2017). At the level of the whole study: Before and after allostimulation with regulatory or mature dendritic cells, TCRbeta repertoires were sequenced from sorted naive and memory CD4+ and CD8+ T cells.

The study at large found these results: Expansion of memory CD8+ clones was induced by allostimulation in both subjects, but more limited expansion appeared to be induced by regulatory dendritic cells than by mature dendritic cells. Only a couple of subjects were sequenced, and the authors noted considerable between-individual heterogeneity in the alloreactive memory CD8+ T cell pool. Of the resting subsets, memory CD8+ T cells had the largest number of alloreactive TCR clonotypes. Highly diverse repertoires were observed in naive CD4+ and CD8+ T cells, whereas lower diversity was observed in memory cells, and the most oligoclonal repertoires were found in memory CD8+ cells.

Multiplexed two-step PCR with Vbeta-specific forward primers and Jbeta-specific reverse primers was used to amplify TCRbeta CDR3 regions. The TCRbeta libraries were sequenced on an Illumina instrument via the immunoSEQ service. The study's own analysis went as follows. V, D and J genes were assigned using IMGT annotation, and counts were corrected for multiplex PCR bias using synthetic CDR3 analogues. In the immunoSEQ Analyzer, repertoire clonality was calculated as one minus normalized Shannon entropy. Whether a clone counted as expanded was decided by Fisher's exact test with Benjamini-Hochberg false discovery rate control and a two-tailed cutoff of P<0.01. Sourced from immuneACCESS, this table was stored by TCRdb with only in-frame sequences that have V and J called. A share of the clones is absent; for the studies checked, an unresolved V gene accounts for under half, and the remainder has no known explanation. The V and J calls and clone size come from that table; D and trimming were worked out from the DNA. This sample gives 35,000 to 45,000 clones in total; around nine tenths of them show up just once. Approximately 0.11% of the sample goes to the ten largest clones.

Rearrangement joined TRBV28 to TRBJ1-5, and the D gene may be TRBD1, 6 bases matching. This sequence originates from a human donor in good health. The sample taken for sequencing was naive CD8+ T cells from blood. The cell subset or site label, as the study defines it: CD45RA+ naive T cells. The CDR3 region reads CASSLYRGAGNQPQHF. The DNA sequence is given as TGTGCCAGCAGTTTATATCGGGGGGCGGGCAATCAGCCCCAGCATTTT. With all but the CDR3 taken from the reference TRBV28 and TRBJ1-5 genes, the full variable domain is: DVKVTQSSRYLVKRTGEKVFLECVQDMDHENMFWYRQDPGLGLRLIYFSYDVKMKEKGDIPEGYSVSREKKERFSLILESASTNQTSMYLCASSLYRGAGNQPQHFGDGTRLSIL.